This TCR beta chain was sequenced in a study of cytomegalovirus exposure and HLA in healthy donors. Germline V gene sequence: CDR1 MNHEY, CDR2 SMNVEV (reference sequence). The CDR3 consists of 15 residues. V dropped 0 bases and J dropped 6 bases, with 14 bases sitting between them. The PCR used 60 Vbeta and 13 Jbeta primers. The data were produced by immunoSEQ multiplex PCR, yet TCRdb's version contains in-frame clones alone and is incomplete. The table shows under 150,000 clones, with about 75% occurring only once. The sequencing sample was made of PBMCs. V gene TRBV27 combines with J gene TRBJ1-1; no firm D call. This sequence originates from a woman between 25 and 40 years old in good health and CMV-seronegative. Here the CDR3 reads CASSLSKKGVPEAFF. DNA for the CDR3: TGTGCCAGCAGTTTATCCAAAAAGGGAGTACCTGAAGCTTTCTTT.